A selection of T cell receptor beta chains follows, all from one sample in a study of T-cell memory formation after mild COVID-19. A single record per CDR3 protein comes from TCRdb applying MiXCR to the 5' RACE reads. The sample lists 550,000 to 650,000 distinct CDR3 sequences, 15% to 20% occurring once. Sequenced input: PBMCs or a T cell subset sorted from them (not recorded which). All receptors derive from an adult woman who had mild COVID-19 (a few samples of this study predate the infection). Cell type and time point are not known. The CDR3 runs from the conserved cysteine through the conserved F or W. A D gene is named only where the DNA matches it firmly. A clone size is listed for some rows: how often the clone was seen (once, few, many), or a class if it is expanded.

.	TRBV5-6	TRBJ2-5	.	CASSETGTGQETQYF	TGTGCCAGCAGCGAAACCGGGACGGGGCAAGAGACCCAGTACTTC
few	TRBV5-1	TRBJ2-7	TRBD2	CASSSGGLAGSEQYF	TGCGCCAGCAGCTCGGGGGGACTAGCGGGTTCCGAGCAGTACTTC
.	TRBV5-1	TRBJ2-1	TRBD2	CASSQGLAGEDEQFF	TGCGCCAGCAGCCAGGGACTAGCGGGGGAGGATGAGCAGTTCTTC
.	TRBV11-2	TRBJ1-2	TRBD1	CASSLRNARGYSGYTF	TGTGCCAGCAGCTTACGGAACGCCAGGGGGTATTCTGGCTACACCTTC
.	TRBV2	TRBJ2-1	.	CASSEAQQFF	TGTGCCAGCAGTGAAGCGCAGCAGTTCTTC
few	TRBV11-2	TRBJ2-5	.	CASSLGGVAQYF	TGTGCCAGCAGCTTAGGTGGTGTGGCCCAGTACTTC
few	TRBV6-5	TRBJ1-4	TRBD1	CASRRDRGNEKLFF	TGTGCCAGCAGACGGGACAGAGGAAATGAAAAACTGTTTTTT
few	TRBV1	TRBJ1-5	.	CTSLPPGHPQHF	TGCACCAGCCTGCCTCCGGGGCATCCCCAGCATTTT
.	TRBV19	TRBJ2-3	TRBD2	CASNGGRADTQYF	TGTGCCAGTAACGGCGGGAGAGCAGATACGCAGTATTTT
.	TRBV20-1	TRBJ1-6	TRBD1	CSAAPGTDNSPLHF	TGCAGTGCGGCCCCGGGGACAGATAATTCACCCCTCCACTTT
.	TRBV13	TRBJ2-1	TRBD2	CASSSQLAGFNEQFF	TGTGCCAGCAGCTCACAACTAGCGGGGTTCAATGAGCAGTTCTTC
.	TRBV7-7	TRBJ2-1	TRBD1	CASSLRDRKNF	TGTGCTAGCAGCCTCCGGGACAGGAAAAACTTC
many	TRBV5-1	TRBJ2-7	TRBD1	CASSLQGVGHEQYF	TGCGCCAGCAGCTTACAGGGGGTGGGCCACGAGCAGTACTTC
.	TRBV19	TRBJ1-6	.	CASSNWGKNSPLHF	TGTGCCAGTAGTAACTGGGGGAAAAATTCACCCCTCCACTTT
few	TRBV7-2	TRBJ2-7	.	CASSLAGSRDEQYF	TGTGCCAGCAGCTTAGCCGGGAGTCGGGACGAGCAGTACTTC
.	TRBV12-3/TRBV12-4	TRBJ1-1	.	CASSWTDTEAFF	TGTGCCAGCAGTTGGACCGACACTGAAGCTTTCTTT
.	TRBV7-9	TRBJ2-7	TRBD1	CASSLAMGQFTSYEQYF	TGTGCCAGCAGCTTAGCGATGGGACAGTTCACCTCCTACGAGCAGTACTTC
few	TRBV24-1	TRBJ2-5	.	CATRLGETQYF	TGTGCCACCCGGTTAGGGGAGACCCAGTACTTC
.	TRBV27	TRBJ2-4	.	CASSRGATNIQYF	TGTGCCAGCAGTCGGGGGGCCACAAACATTCAGTACTTC
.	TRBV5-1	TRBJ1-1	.	CASSLEGGVTEAFF	TGCGCCAGCAGCTTGGAGGGGGGCGTTACTGAAGCTTTCTTT
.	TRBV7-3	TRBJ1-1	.	CASSLTARVRSAEAFF	TGTGCCAGCAGCTTAACGGCCAGGGTGAGGTCGGCTGAAGCTTTCTTT
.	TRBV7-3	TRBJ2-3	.	CASSFQGPVTSTDTQYF	TGTGCCAGCAGCTTCCAGGGGCCCGTTACTAGCACAGATACGCAGTATTTT
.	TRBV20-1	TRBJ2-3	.	CSARDVRRDTDTQYF	TGCAGTGCTAGAGATGTAAGGCGGGATACAGATACGCAGTATTTT
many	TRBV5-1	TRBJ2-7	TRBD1	CASSLDRGYEQYF	TGTGCCAGCAGCTTGGACAGGGGGTACGAGCAGTACTTC
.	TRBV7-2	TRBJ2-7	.	CASSLTSGDSYEQYF	TGTGCCAGCAGCTTAACCTCCGGGGACTCCTACGAGCAGTACTTC
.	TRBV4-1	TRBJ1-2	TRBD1	CASSQGPGQGNYGYTF	TGCGCCAGCAGCCAAGGACCGGGACAGGGGAACTATGGCTACACCTTC
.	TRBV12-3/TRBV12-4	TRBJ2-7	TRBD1	CASYDTGAREQYF	TGTGCCAGCTACGACACAGGGGCCCGGGAGCAGTACTTC
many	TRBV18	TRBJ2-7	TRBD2	CASSPPGTSVLYEQYF	TGTGCCAGCTCACCCCCCGGGACTAGCGTCCTGTACGAGCAGTACTTC
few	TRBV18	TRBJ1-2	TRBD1	CASSPGTGHYGYTF	TGTGCCAGCTCACCAGGGACAGGGCACTATGGCTACACCTTC
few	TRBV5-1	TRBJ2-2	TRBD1	CASSYRDREWGAGELFF	TGCGCCAGCAGCTACCGGGACAGGGAATGGGGCGCCGGGGAGCTGTTTTTT
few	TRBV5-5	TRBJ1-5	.	CASSIGQNNQPQHF	TGTGCCAGCAGCATCGGACAGAACAATCAGCCCCAGCATTTT
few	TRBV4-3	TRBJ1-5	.	CASSQEVGNNQPQHF	TGCGCCAGCAGCCAAGAAGTAGGGAACAATCAGCCCCAGCATTTT
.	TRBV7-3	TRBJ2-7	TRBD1	CASSPGTGTHEQYF	TGTGCCAGCAGCCCGGGGACAGGTACCCACGAGCAGTACTTC
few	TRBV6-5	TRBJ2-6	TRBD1	CASSCRTGRPDSGANVLTF	TGTGCCAGCAGTTGCCGGACAGGGCGACCCGACTCTGGGGCCAACGTCCTGACTTTC
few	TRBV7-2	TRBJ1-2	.	CASSLGKGVDYTF	TGTGCCAGCAGCTTAGGGAAGGGGGTTGACTACACCTTC
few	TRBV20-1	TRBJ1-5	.	CSAREAGSNQPQHF	TGCAGTGCTAGAGAGGCCGGTAGCAATCAGCCCCAGCATTTT
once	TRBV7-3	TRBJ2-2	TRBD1	CASSDRAGNTGELFF	TGTGCCAGCAGCGACAGGGCTGGGAACACCGGGGAGCTGTTTTTT
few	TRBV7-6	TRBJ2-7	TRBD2	CASSPRTSFHEQYF	TGTGCCAGCAGCCCACGGACTAGCTTCCACGAGCAGTACTTC
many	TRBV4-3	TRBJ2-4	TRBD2	CASSQEATSGLLGNIQYF	TGCGCCAGCAGCCAAGAGGCGACTAGCGGCCTACTCGGAAACATTCAGTACTTC
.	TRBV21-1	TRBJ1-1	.	CASSKERGAGGPNTEAFF	TGTGCCAGCAGCAAAGAGCGGGGGGCCGGGGGGCCTAACACTGAAGCTTTCTTT
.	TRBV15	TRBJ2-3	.	CATSRDIGTDTQYF	TGTGCCACCAGCAGAGATATCGGCACAGATACGCAGTATTTT
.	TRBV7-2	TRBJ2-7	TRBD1	CASSARQGTYEQYF	TGTGCCAGCAGCGCTCGACAGGGGACCTACGAGCAGTACTTC
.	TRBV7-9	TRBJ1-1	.	CASSLHQGLRSTEAFF	TGTGCCAGCAGCTTACATCAGGGGTTACGCAGCACTGAAGCTTTCTTT
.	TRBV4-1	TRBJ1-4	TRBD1	CASSPDWSRGREKLFF	TGCGCCAGCAGCCCCGATTGGAGCAGGGGGAGGGAAAAACTGTTTTTT
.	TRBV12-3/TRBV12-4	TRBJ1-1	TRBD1	CASTLTGGNTEAFF	TGTGCCAGCACCTTGACAGGGGGGAACACTGAAGCTTTCTTT
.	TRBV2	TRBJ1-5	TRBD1	CASNVQGASNQPQHF	TGTGCCAGCAATGTTCAGGGGGCAAGCAATCAGCCCCAGCATTTT
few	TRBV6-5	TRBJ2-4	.	CASSYGGGIQYF	TGTGCCAGCAGTTACGGGGGTGGCATTCAGTACTTC
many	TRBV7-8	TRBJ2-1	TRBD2	CASSPGLTYNEQFF	TGTGCCAGCAGCCCGGGACTAACATACAATGAGCAGTTCTTC